The following is a TCR beta chain sequence with its context. Its antigen is not identified. Germline-derived CDR1 and CDR2 are MGHRA and YSYEKL. This CDR3 is 20 amino acids long. Trimming cost V 3 bases and J 8 bases; bases outside gene matches: 18. The source of the sample is a study of cytomegalovirus exposure and HLA in healthy donors. Findings of the study overall: Associated with HLA alleles at 0.05 false discovery rate in a later analysis were some 18,000 TCR beta sequences.

Vbeta (60) and Jbeta (13) primers were used in the PCR. Here immunoSEQ multiplex PCR was the method, and the copy in TCRdb shows in-frame clones only, minus some. The sample shows under 250,000 clones, around 80% of them seen only once. This chain uses TRBV4-1 with TRBJ2-1; the match to TRBD2 covers 14 bases. This receptor was obtained from an older woman in good health and CMV-seropositive. Specimen: PBMCs. The DNA for the CDR3 is TGCGCCAGCAGCCAGACCCGACTAGCGGGAGGGCCGCCCAAAGGGGATGAGCAGTTCTTC. Translating gives CASSQTRLAGGPPKGDEQFF.